This is a list of T cell receptor beta chains from one sample in a study of blood T cell repertoires in COVID-19. Generated by immunoSEQ multiplex PCR, the TCRdb table keeps only in-frame clones and is missing some. The sample holds 55,000 to 60,000 clones, approximately 81% seen once. The specimen was peripheral blood. All receptors come from a man aged 35-49 years with active COVID-19. Both conserved end residues are part of each CDR3. D genes are given only for firm matches. Rows may omit the clone size; those that give it use once, few, many or a size class.

D gene,V gene,clone size,J gene,CDR3 DNA,CDR3 protein
NA,TRBV27,NA,TRBJ1-3,TGTGCCAGCTCAGGGTCTTACTCTGGAAACACCATATATTTT,CASSGSYSGNTIYF
NA,TRBV29-1,NA,TRBJ1-2,TGCAGCGTTGTGGGTAATACAGGGAACTATGGCTACACCTTC,CSVVGNTGNYGYTF
NA,TRBV19,NA,TRBJ2-1,TGTGCCAGTAAGGGCTCTGCTACTCTAGGAGGGGAGCAGTTCTTC,CASKGSATLGGEQFF
NA,TRBV10-2,once,TRBJ2-3,TGCGCCAGCGGTCCAGGCCAGACAGATACGCAGTATTTT,CASGPGQTDTQYF
TRBD2,TRBV7-2,NA,TRBJ2-5,TGTGCCAGCACCAAGCGGGGGGCAGAGACCCAGTACTTC,CASTKRGAETQYF
NA,TRBV15,NA,TRBJ1-6,TGTGCCACCAGCAGAGATTACCCGGGGGGAGATTCACCCCTCCACTTT,CATSRDYPGGDSPLHF
TRBD2,TRBV11-2,once,TRBJ2-7,TGTGCCAGCAGAGGGGGGACTAGCTTGCGAGAGCAGTACTTC,CASRGGTSLREQYF
TRBD1,TRBV28,NA,TRBJ1-1,TGTGCCAGCAGCCACCGAGGGGGCAACGTTGAAGCTTTCTTT,CASSHRGGNVEAFF
NA,TRBV6-5,NA,TRBJ2-5,TGTGCCAGCAGTTACGGGGCTGGGGGGCAAGAGACCCAGTACTTC,CASSYGAGGQETQYF
TRBD1,TRBV28,NA,TRBJ2-7,TGTGCCAGCAGTGGACCCGGGACAGGGGGCTACGAGCAGTACTTC,CASSGPGTGGYEQYF
NA,TRBV30,NA,TRBJ1-2,TGTGCCTGGAGTGTAACTATGACAGGAGGCGGCTACACCTTC,CAWSVTMTGGGYTF
NA,TRBV15,NA,TRBJ1-2,TGTGCCACCAGCGCCGCACCAGACTATGGCTACACCTTC,CATSAAPDYGYTF
TRBD1,TRBV19,NA,TRBJ1-5,TGTGCCAGTAGTATAGTCGCCCTAATCGAGGGGGACAGGGTTGAGGAGAGCAATCAGCCCCAGCATTTT,CASSIVALIEGDRVEESNQPQHF
NA,TRBV30,NA,TRBJ2-1,TGTGCCTGGAGAGGGACTCCCTACAATGAGCAGTTCTTC,CAWRGTPYNEQFF
TRBD1,TRBV27,few,TRBJ1-5,TGTGCCAGCGGCCCGGACAGGGGAAGCCAGCCCCAGCATTTT,CASGPDRGSQPQHF
NA,TRBV29-1,NA,TRBJ2-1,TGCAGCGTTGAAAGGGGGTCAGTACAGTTCTTC,CSVERGSVQFF
TRBD1,TRBV10-1,NA,TRBJ2-5,TGCGCCAGCAGTCGCACAGGGGCCGATCAAGAGACCCAGTACTTC,CASSRTGADQETQYF
NA,TRBV24-1,NA,TRBJ2-2,TGTGCCACCAGCCACGTCGCGTCTTATCCCTTGAACACCGGGGAGCTGTTTTTT,CATSHVASYPLNTGELFF
TRBD1,TRBV30,NA,TRBJ1-5,TGTGCCTGGAGTGACTGGGACAGGGATGGTCAGCCCCAGCATTTT,CAWSDWDRDGQPQHF
NA,TRBV28,NA,TRBJ1-2,TGTGCCAGCCTTTCGGGAATGGACGGCGCCTATGGCTACACCTTC,CASLSGMDGAYGYTF
NA,TRBV4-1,NA,TRBJ1-5,TGCGCCAGCAGCCAACCGTCCGTGGGGGGTGTTGGTAGCAATCAGCCCCAGCATTTT,CASSQPSVGGVGSNQPQHF
NA,TRBV24-1,NA,TRBJ1-5,TGTGCCACCAGTGATGGAGTTTATAGCAATCAGCCCCAGCATTTT,CATSDGVYSNQPQHF
NA,TRBV11-2,once,TRBJ2-2,TGTGCCAGCAGCTTAGATGGGAGACTTGGGGAGCTGTTTTTT,CASSLDGRLGELFF
NA,TRBV4-1,NA,TRBJ1-4,TGCGCCAGCAGCCAAGCAGGGTGGGCTAATGAAAAACTGTTTTTT,CASSQAGWANEKLFF
TRBD2,TRBV27,NA,TRBJ2-3,TGTGCCAGCAGTTGGGGACTAGCGGGCCGAACAGATACGCAGTATTTT,CASSWGLAGRTDTQYF
NA,TRBV18,NA,TRBJ1-1,TGTGCCAGCTCACCCGGGACTTCGAGCACTGAAGCTTTCTTT,CASSPGTSSTEAFF
TRBD2,TRBV10-1,NA,TRBJ2-2,TGCGCCAGCAGTGAGGGTTTACTAGCGGGAGAAAGCGGGGAGCTGTTTTTT,CASSEGLLAGESGELFF
NA,TRBV27,NA,TRBJ2-2,TGTGCCAGCAGCCCTAGGTTCAGAGGCACCGGGGAGCTGTTTTTT,CASSPRFRGTGELFF
NA,TRBV7-3,many,TRBJ2-6,TGTGCCAGCAGCCCATCAGTTGTCGGGGCCAACGTCCTGACTTTC,CASSPSVVGANVLTF
NA,TRBV5-3,NA,TRBJ1-3,TGTGCCAGAAGCTTCAAAGGTGGGGAGCCCTCTGGAAACACCATATATTTT,CARSFKGGEPSGNTIYF
TRBD1,TRBV5-1,once,TRBJ1-5,TGCGCCAGCAGCCCGGGGACAGGGGGGACGAATCAGCCCCAGCATTTT,CASSPGTGGTNQPQHF
NA,TRBV21-1,NA,TRBJ2-2,TGTGCCAGACCCCGGGAGCGTGGCACCGGGGAGCTGTTTTTT,CARPRERGTGELFF
NA,TRBV6-6,NA,TRBJ2-3,TGTGCCAGCAGTCCCGGACAGGATACGCAGTATTTT,CASSPGQDTQYF
TRBD2,TRBV5-4,few,TRBJ2-7,TGTGCCAGCAGCCAGGAGGGACTAGCCTACGAGCAGTACTTC,CASSQEGLAYEQYF
TRBD1,TRBV10-3,few,TRBJ1-6,TGTGCCGTTGACCCCCGGGACAGCTATAATTCACCCCTCCACTTT,CAVDPRDSYNSPLHF
NA,TRBV6-1,NA,TRBJ1-1,TGTGCCAGCAGTGAAAGTGGGGGGAGCCGGGAAGCTTTCTTT,CASSESGGSREAFF
NA,TRBV6-5,NA,TRBJ1-3,TGTGCCAGCAGTTCCCTCCGGGGCTCTGGAAACACCATATATTTT,CASSSLRGSGNTIYF
NA,TRBV27,NA,TRBJ2-1,TGTGCCAGCAGTTCTATGGAGCCCGCGGAGAGCTCCTACAATGAGCAGTTCTTC,CASSSMEPAESSYNEQFF
NA,TRBV5-1,NA,TRBJ2-5,TGCGCCAGCAGTCGCACCGGAGAAGGGGCCCAGTACTTC,CASSRTGEGAQYF
TRBD1,TRBV6-1,NA,TRBJ2-1,TGTGCCAGCAGTGCACCGGACAGGGTGATCTCCTACAATGAGCAGTTCTTC,CASSAPDRVISYNEQFF
NA,TRBV3-1/TRBV3-2,NA,TRBJ1-2,TGTGCCAGCAGCCAAGATGCGGGAGGCAGAGGCTACACCTTC,CASSQDAGGRGYTF
TRBD1,TRBV19,NA,TRBJ1-3,TGTGCCAGTTCCCGGACAGGCGGTGGAAACACCATATATTTT,CASSRTGGGNTIYF
NA,TRBV7-2,few,TRBJ1-3,TGTGCCAGCAGCTCTAGTACTGGAAACACCATATATTTT,CASSSSTGNTIYF
TRBD2,TRBV27,once,TRBJ2-1,TGTGCCAGCACCGGACTAGCGGGTGGGGTCAATGAGCAGTTCTTC,CASTGLAGGVNEQFF
TRBD2,TRBV12-3/TRBV12-4,once,TRBJ2-7,TGTGCCAGCAGGGCCCAAGCGGGGTGGGAGCAGTACTTC,CASRAQAGWEQYF
NA,TRBV6-6,NA,TRBJ1-2,TGTGCCAGCACTTTGCCGGGTTATGGCTACACCTTC,CASTLPGYGYTF
TRBD1,TRBV5-1,NA,TRBJ1-2,TGCGCCAGCAGCTTGGCACAGGGGACCTATGGCTACACCTTC,CASSLAQGTYGYTF
NA,TRBV19,NA,TRBJ2-1,TGTGCCAGTAGTACGGGACTTGACTACAATGAGCAGTTCTTC,CASSTGLDYNEQFF
TRBD2,TRBV6-1,NA,TRBJ2-3,TGTGCCAGCAGTGAAGACGGGACTAGCTGGGGAGATACGCAGTATTTT,CASSEDGTSWGDTQYF
NA,TRBV11-3,NA,TRBJ1-2,TGTGCCAGCAGCTTTAGGGCGGGGGATGGCTACACCTTC,CASSFRAGDGYTF
NA,TRBV6-5,NA,TRBJ1-2,TGTGCCAGCAGTTACCCCGGGAACTATGGCTACACCTTC,CASSYPGNYGYTF
NA,TRBV27,few,TRBJ1-1,TGTGCCAGCAGTCCCTCGACGGGGAAAGCCACTGAAGCTTTCTTT,CASSPSTGKATEAFF
NA,TRBV19,NA,TRBJ1-2,TGTGCCAGTAGTATGAGGCAGAAGTTGAGTGGCTACACCTTC,CASSMRQKLSGYTF